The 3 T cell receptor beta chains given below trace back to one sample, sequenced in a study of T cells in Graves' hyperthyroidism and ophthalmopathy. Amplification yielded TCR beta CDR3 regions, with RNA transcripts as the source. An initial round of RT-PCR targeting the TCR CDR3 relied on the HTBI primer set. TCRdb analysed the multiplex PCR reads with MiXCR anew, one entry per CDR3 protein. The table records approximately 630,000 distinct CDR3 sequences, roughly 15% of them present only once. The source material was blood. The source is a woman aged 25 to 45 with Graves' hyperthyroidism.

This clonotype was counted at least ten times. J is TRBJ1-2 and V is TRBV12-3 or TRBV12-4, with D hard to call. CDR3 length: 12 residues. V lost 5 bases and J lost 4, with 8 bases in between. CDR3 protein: CASSPSFYGYTF. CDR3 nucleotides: TGTGCCAGCAGTCCGTCCTTCTATGGCTACACCTTC.

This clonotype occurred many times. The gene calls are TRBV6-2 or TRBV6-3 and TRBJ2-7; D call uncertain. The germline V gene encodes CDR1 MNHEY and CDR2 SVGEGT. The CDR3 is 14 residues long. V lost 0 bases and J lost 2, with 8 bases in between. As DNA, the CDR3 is TGTGCCAGCAGTTACTCGGGCCTAACCTACGAGCAGTACTTC. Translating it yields CASSYSGLTYEQYF.

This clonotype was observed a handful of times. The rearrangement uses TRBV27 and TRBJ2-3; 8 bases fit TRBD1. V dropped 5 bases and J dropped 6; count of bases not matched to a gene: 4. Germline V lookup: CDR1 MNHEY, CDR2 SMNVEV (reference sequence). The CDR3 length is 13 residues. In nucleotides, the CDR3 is TGTGCCAGCAGTAACCAGGGGGCGGATACGCAGTATTTT. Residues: CASSNQGADTQYF.